Sequencing of this T cell receptor (beta chain) was carried out in a study of cytomegalovirus exposure and HLA in healthy donors. The junction had 22 bases not matched to a gene; V was cut back by 4 bases and J by 5 bases. The CDR3 is made up of 20 amino acids. Looked up from germline, CDR1 is SGHRS and CDR2 is YFSETQ. General observations from the study: Reportedly, a later analysis found an Asian-associated ancestry cluster had fewer N-insertions than the roughly 670-donor mean. Prior analysis indicated that the majority of TCR beta V segments exhibited productivity approximately 87% or approximately 30% of the time. A missense DCLRE1C variant was associated with V- and J-gene trimming of TCR beta chains in a later analysis, and an independent cohort replicated the association.

PCR employed 60 Vbeta and 13 Jbeta primers. The data were produced by immunoSEQ multiplex PCR, yet TCRdb's version contains in-frame clones alone and is incomplete. The sample has roughly 35,000 clones. To note about this clone: What it recognizes is unknown.

In nominal health when sampled, donors likely had unrecorded immune exposures nonetheless. The source material was PBMCs. This receptor was obtained from a woman in her thirties or forties in good health and CMV-seropositive. The rearrangement uses TRBV5-1 and TRBJ2-2; 8 bases align to TRBD1. The CDR3 here is CASSRLPTGGQGAQTGELFF. Written as DNA, the CDR3 is TGCGCCAGCAGCCGCCTTCCAACCGGGGGCCAGGGGGCGCAGACCGGGGAGCTGTTTTTT.